The entry below gives a single T cell receptor (beta chain) sequence along with its context. Its specificity is unknown. The sample's treatment: roughly 10-day PBMC culture with coronavirus spike peptide pools or control peptides (ViraFEST assay). These data come from a study of vaccination and CD4 T cells after COVID-19. At the level of the study: Diagnosis preceded the drawing of post-COVID samples by a median approximately 100 days (range 35 to 161).

CDR1 SNHLY and CDR2 FYNNEI come from the germline V gene. Between the trimmed V and J ends, which lost 1 base and 4 bases, there was a span of 10 bases. The CDR3 loop spans 14 amino acids. The Oncomine TCR Beta short-read assay sequenced DNA from cultured CD4+ T cells. In TCRdb, the PCR reads were re-called with MiXCR into one record per CDR3 protein. The table includes about 3,500 distinct CDR3 sequences, approximately 33% detected once. Sample: CD4+ T cells from blood, cultured in vitro. The chain recombines TRBV2 with TRBJ1-2; the D is unclear. The sequence came from a human donor who had recovered from COVID-19. The CDR3 region is CASSEGGIGYGYTF. CDR3 nucleotides: TGTGCCAGCAGTGAAGGGGGAATTGGCTATGGCTACACCTTC.